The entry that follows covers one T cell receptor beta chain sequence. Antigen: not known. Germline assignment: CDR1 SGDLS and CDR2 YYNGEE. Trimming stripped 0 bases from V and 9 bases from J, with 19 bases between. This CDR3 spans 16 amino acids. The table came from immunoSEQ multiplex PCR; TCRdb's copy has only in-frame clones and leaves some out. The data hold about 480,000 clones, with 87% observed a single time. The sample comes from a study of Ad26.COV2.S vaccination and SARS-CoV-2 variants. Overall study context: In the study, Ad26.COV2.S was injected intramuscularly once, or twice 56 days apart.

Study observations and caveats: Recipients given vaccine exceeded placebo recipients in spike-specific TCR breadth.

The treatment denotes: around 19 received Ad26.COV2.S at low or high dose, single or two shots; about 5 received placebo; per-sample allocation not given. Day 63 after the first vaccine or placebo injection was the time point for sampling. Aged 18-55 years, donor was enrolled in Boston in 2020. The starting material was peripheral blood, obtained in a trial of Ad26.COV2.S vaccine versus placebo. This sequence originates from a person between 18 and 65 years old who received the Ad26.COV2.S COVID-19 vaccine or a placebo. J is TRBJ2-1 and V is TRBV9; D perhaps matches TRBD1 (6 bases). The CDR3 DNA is TGTGCCAGCAGCGTAGACTTTGGGGGCCGGGCTGGTGAGCAGTTCTTC. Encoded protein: CASSVDFGGRAGEQFF.